The TCR beta chain under discussion was sequenced for a study of regulatory T cells in long-lasting Graves disease (TCRdb year 2021). About the investigation overall: Antithyroid drugs had been taken for less than 3 months by newly diagnosed Graves' disease patients. This study used TCR sequencing and RNA sequencing of peripheral blood to compare persistent Graves' disease patients against newly diagnosed Graves' disease patients. The study took place in China and was registered as a clinical trial. A total of around 35 samples underwent TCR sequencing, from about 13 patients with persistent Graves' disease and 20 or so patients with newly diagnosed Graves' disease. Overall results and qualifications from the work: The authors noted that the small sample size was a limitation that may lower accuracy. TRBV28, TRBJ1-2 and TRBJ2-5 were preferentially used in persistent disease, while TRBV20-1 and TRBJ2-1 were favored in newly diagnosed disease. Because the primary lesion, thyroid tissue, could not be accessed, the study looked at peripheral blood alone. Only the TCR beta chain was sequenced and analyzed. A larger number of public clonotypes was shared among persistent patients (approximately 2,500) than among newly diagnosed patients (about 990). Compared with newly diagnosed patients, persistent Graves' disease patients had lower TCR Shannon entropy and fewer highly expanded clones, which suggests clonal expansion.

V sheds 1 base and J sheds 2 bases, leaving 9 bases between their ends. CDR1 SGHTA and CDR2 FQGNSA are derived from the germline V gene. The CDR3 contains 14 residues, cysteine and phenylalanine counted. The kept DNA is CDR3 alone, 42 bases in frame from the first base. Library generation was performed with multiplex PCR. The instrument given in TCRdb is Illumina HiSeq 4000. To build TCR beta libraries, CDR3 regions were amplified by Arm-PCR using iRepertoire HTBI primers. PCR products were gel purified before sequencing. Under the source paper's analysis protocol: Gene usage analysis of CDR3 amino acid clonotypes used the roughly 60 TRBV and 14 to 15 TRBJ segments found across samples. COPE and FqMerger were used to merge the filtered high-quality paired reads into contigs. Contigs were aligned with BLAST to IMGT TRBV, TRBD and TRBJ reference genes, and CDR3 was defined per IMGT. Any clonotype with a frequency above 0.1% was classified as a highly expanded clone. Shannon entropy served as the measure of repertoire diversity, while the Gini coefficient captured V-J evenness. Clonotypes shared by more than one individual were considered public. Through fastp at Q25 and MiXCR, TCRdb rebuilt clones from the public reads, retaining in-frame beta chains. Every CDR3 protein is listed once, alongside the most common genes and DNA of its rows. TCRdb's processing, not the authors' own work, is the source of the V and J calls. Counted in this sample were roughly 420,000 distinct CDR3 sequences; about 17% of them appeared once. Of the sample, roughly 23% is held by the ten largest clones.

This clonotype was picked up a small number of times. This receptor's antigen is unknown. No base-level quality is on record; no much larger clone is a single base apart. This specimen's time point label, per the study, means: newly diagnosed GD, antithyroid drugs for less than 3 months. RNA was extracted from PBMCs in TRIzol for both TCR sequencing and RNA sequencing. The diagnosis of Graves' disease followed American Thyroid Association guidelines. Patients for the study were recruited at an endocrinology department in Xi'an, China. Each patient gave approximately 9.7 milliliters of peripheral blood, collected in an EDTA anticoagulant tube. Ficoll Paque Plus density gradient separation was used to isolate PBMCs, and no further T cell sorting was done. RNA quality was checked with an Agilent 2100 Bioanalyzer and agarose gel, and concentration with a NanoDrop 2000. These data were likewise used in another study, on T cells in Graves' hyperthyroidism and ophthalmopathy. As the second paper documents: Graves' hyperthyroidism was defined as stable when no progression to ophthalmopathy occurred over 18 months of follow-up. Hyperthyroidism patients were newly diagnosed, had a disease duration of under 2 months, and were aged 18 to 65 years. The study excluded patients with uncontrolled infections, other autoimmune diseases, pregnancy or lactation. Diagnoses were established on the basis of clinical symptoms, serum thyroxine and TRAb, thyroid ultrasound, and orbital computed tomography. A first-round RT-PCR of the TCR CDR3 used the HTBI primer set with the Qiagen OneStep RT-PCR kit. Most expanded thyroid clonotypes (frequency above 0.001) were also found in blood, which suggests that blood repertoires may mirror thyroid immune responses. A 13 V-J signature model separated ophthalmopathy from stable hyperthyroidism, with about 90% sensitivity and roughly 81% specificity in cross-validation and 80%/75% in testing. In validation, progression to ophthalmopathy was predicted by the model with about 70% sensitivity and 72.22% specificity, a median of around 6.5 months before onset. To identify TCR V-J signatures that set the groups apart, the researchers used a discovery cohort of roughly 100 patients, made up of 43 with Graves' ophthalmopathy and some 58 with stable Graves' hyperthyroidism. Whether ophthalmopathy could be predicted prospectively was tested in an independent validation cohort made up of 18 to 20 hyperthyroidism patients plus 17 patients who later progressed to ophthalmopathy. The roughly 100 discovery patients were divided at random into training and test sets in a 7:3 ratio. Thyroid tissue and blood T-cell repertoires from over 5 Graves' hyperthyroidism patients were also compared in the study. Once sampling was done, hyperthyroidism patients were given methimazole at a starting dose of 30 mg daily, whereas ophthalmopathy patients were given high-dose intravenous methylprednisolone. Libraries were constructed in a second round of multiplex PCR, after which size selection and purification were carried out. Sequencing of the libraries was done on an Illumina HiSeq2000 using paired-end 100 bp reads. SOAPnuke was used to process the raw data, removing reads that contained adapters or uncalled bases, had a mean Phred below 15, or lacked an exact match to the constant primer or identifier. COPE v1.2.5 was used to merge the high-quality paired reads, and each unique nucleotide sequence was defined as a clonotype. MiTCR v1.1 was used to align clonotypes to the IMGT TRBV, TRBD and TRBJ reference segments. The analysis included only V-J combinations with a frequency above 0.0001, which together covered around 99% of the repertoires. A TCS score was defined as the ratio between F50 (clonal expansion) and ExV (chaos), using BLOSUM62-based TCRdist between CDR3 peptides within each V-J. Welch's t-statistics and random forest reduced roughly 500 V-J features to roughly 13, which were used in a naive Bayes classifier (R e1071). No statistical method was used to set the sample size in advance, and investigators knew the group allocation. TCR Vbeta CDR3 sequencing of approximately 140 peripheral blood samples (43 ophthalmopathy, over 70 hyperthyroidism and some 17 progressor patients) is reported in the paper.

This receptor was obtained from a woman in her late teens or twenties with Graves disease. Donor details come from another sample of the same person, matched by shared clones. Recombination connected TRBV7-2 to TRBJ2-7, with no reliable assignment of the D segment. The sample in question was peripheral blood mononuclear cells (PBMCs), obtained at new diagnosis, from a patient treated with antithyroid drugs. The sequenced DNA: TGTGCCAGCAGCTTAGGTCCGCGAACCTACGAGCAGTACTTC. It translates as CASSLGPRTYEQYF.